The 27 T cell receptor beta chains below come from one sample, sequenced in a study of identical twins. TCRdb reprocessed the 5' RACE reads via MiXCR and lists one record per CDR3 protein. Of approximately 210,000 distinct CDR3 sequences listed, less than 10% are singletons. What was sequenced was memory (CD45RO+) T cells sorted from blood. Receptors originate from a young woman in good health.

Only a few counts were recorded for this clonotype. This chain links TRBV6-1 with TRBJ2-1; no firm D call. V was shortened by 6 bases and J by 1 base, with 13 bases between the two germline ends. This CDR3 contains 15 residues. Germline V lookup: CDR1 MNHNS, CDR2 SASEGT. DNA of the CDR3: TGTGCCAGCAGCCGCACGATCCCTTCCTACAATGAGCAGTTCTTC. This codes for CASSRTIPSYNEQFF.

CDR3 loop: CSDSPSYGYTF. The CDR3, as DNA: TGCAGCGACTCGCCTTCCTATGGCTACACCTTC. The chain employs TRBV29-1 and TRBJ1-2; D is unclear. Trimming stripped 7 bases from V and 4 bases from J, with 10 bases between. The germline gives CDR1 SQVTM, CDR2 ANQGSEA. The CDR3 spans 11 residues. The variable domain in full, completed from reference TRBV29-1 and TRBJ1-2, reads SAVISQKPSRDICQRGTSLTIQCQVDSQVTMMFWYRQQPGQSLTLIATANQGSEATYESGFVIDKFPISRPNLTFSTLTVSNMSPEDSSIYLCSDSPSYGYTFGSGTRLTVV.

This clonotype was seen repeatedly, ten times or more. The genes are TRBV28 and TRBJ2-3, with D hard to call. With 6 bases removed from V and 1 base from J, the gap between germline ends came to 14 bases. Germline CDR1 reads MDHEN; CDR2 reads SYDVKM. This CDR3 comprises 15 residues. The CDR3 DNA follows: TGTGCCAGCAGCGATCCCGGGCGAGGCACAGATACGCAGTATTTT. Protein sequence: CASSDPGRGTDTQYF.

Only a few counts were recorded for this clonotype. The chain links TRBV10-3 to TRBJ1-2; D might be TRBD1 (6 bases). V lost 5 bases, J lost 3 bases, and 13 bases lay in between. The CDR3 is 14 amino acids. CDR1 is ENHRY, CDR2 SYGVKD, per germline. The CDR3 loop is CAISPTGTYYGYTF. Here the CDR3 DNA reads TGTGCCATCAGTCCGACAGGTACCTACTATGGCTACACCTTC.

This clonotype was counted only a few times. V usage is TRBV5-4 and J usage is TRBJ2-1; D not resolved. Deletions cut 0 bases from V and 3 bases from J, with 10 bases between. Germline V CDR1 and CDR2: SGHNT, YYREEE (reference sequence). This CDR3 has 15 residues. CDR3: CASSLGQIVYNEQFF. DNA of the CDR3: TGTGCCAGCAGCTTGGGTCAGATAGTCTACAATGAGCAGTTCTTC.

This clonotype was detected ten times or more. The V gene is TRBV18, the J gene TRBJ1-1; TRBD1 matches 7 bases. Germline V lookup: CDR1 KGHSH, CDR2 LQKENI. Unmatched junction bases numbered 6, after V lost 6 bases and J lost 2 bases. The CDR3 loop spans 14 amino acids. CDR3 sequence: CASSSNRGNTEAFF. The CDR3 bases are TGTGCCAGCTCCTCAAACAGGGGCAACACTGAAGCTTTCTTT.

This clonotype has a handful of counts. The DNA of the CDR3 is TGTGCCTGGAGTGTTTTAACAGATACGCAGTATTTT. Translating gives CAWSVLTDTQYF. The chain links TRBV30 to TRBJ2-3; D uncertain. V lost 0 bases, J lost 3 bases, and 4 bases lay in between. The CDR3 is 12 residues long. Germline assignment: CDR1 GTSNPN and CDR2 SVGIG (reference sequence).

This clonotype came up many times. V usage is TRBV14 and J usage is TRBJ1-1; no clear D. CDR1 and CDR2 (germline): SGHDN, FVKESK. Deletions cut 0 bases from V and 0 bases from J, with 2 bases between. The CDR3 covers 13 residues. CDR3 loop: CASSQDMNTEAFF. The CDR3, as DNA: TGTGCCAGCAGCCAAGACATGAACACTGAAGCTTTCTTT.

This clonotype turned up a few times. The chain combines TRBV5-1 with TRBJ2-7; 10 nucleotides line up with TRBD1. The CDR3 has 14 amino acids. V was clipped by 4 bases and J by 5 bases; unmatched bases: 6. Per germline, CDR1 SGHRS and CDR2 YFSETQ. The CDR3 spells CASSPRDRGNEQYF. The CDR3 DNA reads as TGCGCCAGCAGCCCCCGGGACAGGGGAAACGAGCAGTACTTC.

This clonotype was picked up many times. The V and J genes are TRBV5-1 and TRBJ2-7; D gene uncertain. CDR3 length: 14 amino acids. Germline V CDR1 and CDR2: SGHRS, YFSETQ. The ends were cut back, 2 bases at V and 4 bases at J, with 13 bases in the middle. The CDR3 is CASSLRQDSYEQYF. The CDR3 region has the DNA TGCGCCAGCAGCTTAAGGCAAGATTCGTACGAGCAGTACTTC. Complete variable domain (other parts from reference TRBV5-1 and TRBJ2-7): KAGVTQTPRYLIKTRGQQVTLSCSPISGHRSVSWYQQTPGQGLQFLFEYFSETQRNKGNFPGRFSGRQFSNSRSEMNVSTLELGDSALYLCASSLRQDSYEQYFGPGTRLTVT.

The CDR3 protein is CASKLAGQTGELFF. CDR3 in DNA: TGTGCCAGTAAGCTAGCGGGGCAAACCGGGGAGCTGTTTTTT. This chain connects TRBV19 to TRBJ2-2, with TRBD2 matching 9 bases. Germline loops: CDR1 LNHDA, CDR2 SQIVND (reference sequence). The J segment lost 5 bases and the V segment lost 7 bases, leaving 5 bases of the junction unmatched. The CDR3 has 14 amino acids.

The rearrangement uses TRBV20-1 and TRBJ1-3; 8 positions agree with TRBD1. The CDR3 extends over 17 amino acids. Germline assignment: CDR1 DFQATT and CDR2 SNEGSKA (reference sequence). V gave up 2 bases and J gave up 0 bases; unmatched junction bases: 9. CDR3: CSARPRDRQNSGNTIYF. CDR3 DNA: TGCAGTGCTAGACCGCGGGACAGGCAAAACTCTGGAAACACCATATATTTT.

The V call is TRBV5-1, the J call TRBJ2-5; tentatively, D is TRBD1 or TRBD2 (5 bases each). CDR3 length equals 15 residues. V gave up 2 bases and J gave up 2 bases, with 13 bases separating them. Germline V CDR1 and CDR2: SGHRS, YFSETQ. As DNA, the CDR3 is TGCGCCAGCAGCTTCCTAGACAGAGGGCAAGAGACCCAGTACTTC. Its translation is CASSFLDRGQETQYF.

This clonotype has a handful of counts. The rearrangement joins TRBV30 to TRBJ2-2; D perhaps matches TRBD1 (6 bases). V dropped 5 bases and J dropped 2 bases, with 9 bases sitting between them. The CDR3 has 13 residues. The germline gives CDR1 GTSNPN, CDR2 SVGIG (reference sequence). CDR3 coding DNA: TGTGCCTGGGGGACATCCAACACCGGGGAGCTGTTTTTT. As protein: CAWGTSNTGELFF. Looking up the rest from reference TRBV30 and TRBJ2-2 gives the full variable domain: SQTIHQWPATLVQPVGSPLSLECTVEGTSNPNLYWYRQAAGRGLQLLFYSVGIGQISSEVPQNLSASRPQDRQFILSSKKLLLSDSGFYLCAWGTSNTGELFFGEGSRLTVL.

V and J are TRBV7-2 and TRBJ2-7; no clear D. Trimming pared 1 base from V and 7 bases from J, leaving 11 bases between. Germline CDR1 and CDR2: SGHTA and FQGNSA. The CDR3 totals 13 residues. CDR3 DNA sequence: TGTGCCAGCAGCTTAGAAGGCGGTTGGGAGCAGTACTTC. This sequence encodes CASSLEGGWEQYF.

The CDR3 protein is CASSRAGNQPQHF. The CDR3 DNA reads TGTGCCAGCAGTAGGGCGGGGAATCAGCCCCAGCATTTT. The rearrangement uses TRBV6-1 and TRBJ1-5, with D uncertain. The length of the CDR3 is 13 residues. Between the trimmed V and J ends, which lost 5 bases and 4 bases, there was a span of 9 bases. CDR1 MNHNS and CDR2 SASEGT come from the germline V gene.

This clonotype was recorded at least ten times. The V and J genes are TRBV6-4 and TRBJ2-1; 9 nucleotides line up with TRBD2. Germline trimming cut 0 bases from V and 5 bases from J; bases unmatched to any gene: 2. The CDR3 has 15 residues. CDR1 and CDR2 from the germline V gene are MRHNA and SNTAGT. The CDR3 sequence: CASSDSLAGHNEQFF. CDR3 DNA sequence: TGTGCCAGCAGTGACTCTCTAGCGGGGCACAATGAGCAGTTCTTC.

The gene calls are TRBV7-2 and TRBJ2-7; a possible D gene is TRBD1 (6 bases). Germline loops: CDR1 SGHTA, CDR2 FQGNSA. CDR3 length equals 17 residues. Trimming removed 1 base from V and 4 bases from J, with 20 bases in between. The CDR3 DNA follows: TGTGCCAGCAGCTTAGGAGGGGGAAAAACCAGAACGTACGAGCAGTACTTC. Translated: CASSLGGGKTRTYEQYF.

The V call is TRBV20-1, the J call TRBJ2-1, with TRBD2 identical over 10 bases. Germline assignment: CDR1 DFQATT and CDR2 SNEGSKA (reference sequence). CDR3 size: 18 residues. The ends lost 0 bases at V and 0 bases at J; junction bases unmatched: 8. The CDR3 sequence is CSARDWLAGDSSYNEQFF. DNA for the CDR3: TGCAGTGCTAGAGATTGGCTAGCGGGAGATAGCTCCTACAATGAGCAGTTCTTC.

The chain couples TRBV7-9 to TRBJ1-2; D gene unclear. Deletions cut 0 bases from V and 3 bases from J, with 11 bases between. Looked up from germline, CDR1 is SEHNR and CDR2 is FQNEAQ (reference sequence). The CDR3 contains 15 residues. This CDR3 is CASSLAGQNHYGYTF. CDR3 nucleotide sequence: TGTGCCAGCAGCTTAGCAGGGCAAAATCACTATGGCTACACCTTC.

This clonotype was observed a few times. The chain couples TRBV25-1 to TRBJ2-7; TRBD2 is a possible D gene (5 bases). The V end lost 8 bases, the J end lost 1 base, and 9 bases lay between the germline ends. The germline CDR1 and CDR2 sequences are MGHDK and SYGVNS. The CDR3 covers 12 residues. The CDR3 loop is CASLDLSYEQYF. CDR3 bases: TGTGCCAGCTTGGACTTGTCCTACGAGCAGTACTTC.

V is TRBV18 and J is TRBJ1-1, with D unresolved. CDR3 length equals 15 residues. Germline V gene sequence: CDR1 KGHSH, CDR2 LQKENI. V lost 6 bases to trimming and J lost 1 base, with 15 bases between them. The CDR3 spells CASSNSLLSNTEAFF. The DNA of the CDR3 is TGTGCCAGCTCTAACTCCCTCCTATCGAACACTGAAGCTTTCTTT. Supplemented by reference TRBV18 and TRBJ1-1, the full variable domain reads NAGVMQNPRHLVRRRGQEARLRCSPMKGHSHVYWYRQLPEEGLKFMVYLQKENIIDESGMPKERFSAEFPKEGPSILRIQQVVRGDSAAYFCASSNSLLSNTEAFFGQGTRLTVV.

The chain is built from TRBV12-3 or TRBV12-4 and TRBJ2-4; 14 positions match TRBD2. The length of the CDR3 is 15 residues. V shed 5 bases, J shed 9 bases, and the junction held 6 bases outside the gene matches. The CDR3 DNA reads TGTGCCAGCAGTACGGGACTAGCGGGAGTTAGCATTCAGTACTTC. Amino acid sequence: CASSTGLAGVSIQYF.

This clonotype has at least ten counts. The rearrangement links TRBV10-3 to TRBJ2-5; TRBD2 aligns across 7 bases. The CDR3 is made up of 12 amino acids. Germline assignment: CDR1 ENHRY and CDR2 SYGVKD. Trimming removed 4 bases from V and 6 bases from J; junction bases left unmatched: 2. CDR3 DNA: TGTGCCATCAGTGGGGGAGGGAAGACCCAGTACTTC. As protein: CAISGGGKTQYF.

The V gene is TRBV27, the J gene TRBJ1-4; D is ambiguous. This CDR3 is 16 amino acids long. V was clipped by 3 bases and J by 4 bases, with 15 bases between them. The germline V gene encodes CDR1 MNHEY and CDR2 SMNVEV (reference sequence). The CDR3, as DNA: TGTGCCAGCAGTTTTCATCGGACGCGAATTAATGAAAAACTGTTTTTT. This translates into CASSFHRTRINEKLFF.

This clonotype was seen only a few times. V usage is TRBV6-1 and J usage is TRBJ2-5; 11 bases map to TRBD2. The CDR3 is 13 amino acids. CDR1 is MNHNS and CDR2 is SASEGT in the germline V gene. The V segment lost 10 bases and the J segment 3 bases; nucleotides outside the gene matches: 4. The CDR3 DNA is TGTGCCACTAGACTAGCGGGGAAAGAGACCCAGTACTTC. Translating it yields CATRLAGKETQYF.

This clonotype has just a few counts. This chain connects TRBV4-3 to TRBJ1-2, with 10 bases aligning to TRBD1. Trimming took 2 bases from V and 4 from J; bases not matched to a gene: 1. CDR1 LGHNA and CDR2 YSLEER come from the germline V gene. This CDR3 is built from 14 residues. CDR3: CASSQRTGGYGYTF. The DNA for the CDR3 is TGCGCCAGCAGCCAAAGGACAGGGGGCTATGGCTACACCTTC.